This section outlines one TCR beta chain sequence together with its context. Its target is unknown. The CDR3 consists of 14 residues. Trimming shortened V by 2 bases and J by 2 bases, and 8 bases separated the two germline ends. Germline assignment: CDR1 MNHEY and CDR2 SMNVEV (reference sequence). The record originates from a study of blood T cells in healthy people across ages. Study-level points and caveats: With naive T cell percentage, TCR beta diversity showed a strong correlation.

A second 7 to 11 cycle PCR used barcoded and J-beta primers. TCRdb redid the calling of the 5' RACE reads with MiXCR, one entry per CDR3 protein. The table records about 1,500,000 distinct CDR3 sequences, 28% of them present only once. The sequenced sample was blood. This chain uses TRBV27 with TRBJ2-3; no clear D gene. The receptor's source is a woman in her 30s in good health. The chain's CDR3 is CASSLVLFTDTQYF. The DNA for the CDR3 is TGTGCCAGCAGTTTAGTGCTATTCACAGATACGCAGTATTTT.